The source of this T cell receptor beta chain is a study of T cell responses to AZD1222 COVID-19 vaccine. Sequenced by immunoSEQ multiplex PCR; TCRdb stores in-frame clones only, minus some. Of about 120,000 clones listed, roughly 82% are singletons. CDR1 and CDR2 (germline): MDHEN, SYDVKM. The CDR3 sequence is 13 residues long. Trimming removed 5 bases from V and 5 bases from J; junction bases left unmatched: 3. The clonotype was recovered from an adult who received the AZD1222 COVID-19 vaccine. The chain is built from TRBV28 and TRBJ2-5; TRBD1 aligns across 9 bases. This sample comprised peripheral blood, obtained 28 days after the second AZD1222 dose. The CDR3 region has the DNA TGTGCCAGCAGTAGGACAGGGGTGGAGACCCAGTACTTC. It is translated as CASSRTGVETQYF. Based on the CDR3 plus reference TRBV28 and TRBJ2-5, the full variable domain is DVKVTQSSRYLVKRTGEKVFLECVQDMDHENMFWYRQDPGLGLRLIYFSYDVKMKEKGDIPEGYSVSREKKERFSLILESASTNQTSMYLCASSRTGVETQYFGPGTRLLVL.